Sequencing of this T cell receptor (beta chain) was carried out in a study of beta chain features in type 1 diabetes. Findings and limits, study-wide: Any HLA effect on TCRB rearrangement was left unresolved by small sub-analyses.

Isolated RNA was reverse transcribed in full, so expressed TCRB transcripts were sequenced. About 3.4 million reads per sample on average were obtained from naive, central memory and regulatory T cell samples. Only in-frame clones appear in the TCRdb table, and some are missing; sequencing was by immunoSEQ multiplex PCR. The sample lists some 180,000 clones; about 13% were seen once. V lost 6 bases, J lost 2 bases, and 11 bases lay in between. The CDR3 extends over 14 amino acids. Looked up from germline, CDR1 is MDHEN and CDR2 is SYDVKM. A remark on this clone: Its matching antigen is unknown.

The rearrangement links TRBV28 to TRBJ1-5, with D tentatively TRBD1 (6 bases). This receptor was taken from a woman between 18 and 29 years old in good health. The sample consisted of central memory CD4+ T cells from blood. The CDR3 reads CASSLGGGNQPQHF. In DNA, the CDR3 is TGTGCCAGCAGCCTAGGGGGTGGCAATCAGCCCCAGCATTTT.